This TCR beta chain is drawn from a study of T cell repertoires in cytomegalovirus infection. Whole-study context: CMV infection and matching HLA type were both indicated by public TCR beta signatures.

The V and J ends lost 3 bases and 3 bases, in that order; junction bases with no gene match: 3. The CDR3 totals 15 residues. TCRdb called the reads again in MiXCR, with one record for every CDR3 protein. This repertoire shows about 240,000 distinct CDR3 sequences, 6.5% found once; its top ten account for around 6.5%. This clonotype was seen repeatedly, ten times or more. Its antigen is not identified. The study, taken as a whole, reports: The response measured ex vivo was dominated by TCR beta clonotypes (HLA-C-restricted and CMV-specific). Cumulative public TCR beta family frequency identified CMV carriers with the relevant HLA.

The sample was PBMCs. V usage is TRBV12-3 or TRBV12-4 and J usage is TRBJ2-2; TRBD1 matches 8 bases. This sequence originates from a human donor in good health (CMV status not recorded). Some clones in this sample may be carry-over from other donors' samples. CDR3 DNA: TGTGCCAGCAGTTTGAGACAGGGGTACACCGGGGAGCTGTTTTTT. Amino acid sequence: CASSLRQGYTGELFF.